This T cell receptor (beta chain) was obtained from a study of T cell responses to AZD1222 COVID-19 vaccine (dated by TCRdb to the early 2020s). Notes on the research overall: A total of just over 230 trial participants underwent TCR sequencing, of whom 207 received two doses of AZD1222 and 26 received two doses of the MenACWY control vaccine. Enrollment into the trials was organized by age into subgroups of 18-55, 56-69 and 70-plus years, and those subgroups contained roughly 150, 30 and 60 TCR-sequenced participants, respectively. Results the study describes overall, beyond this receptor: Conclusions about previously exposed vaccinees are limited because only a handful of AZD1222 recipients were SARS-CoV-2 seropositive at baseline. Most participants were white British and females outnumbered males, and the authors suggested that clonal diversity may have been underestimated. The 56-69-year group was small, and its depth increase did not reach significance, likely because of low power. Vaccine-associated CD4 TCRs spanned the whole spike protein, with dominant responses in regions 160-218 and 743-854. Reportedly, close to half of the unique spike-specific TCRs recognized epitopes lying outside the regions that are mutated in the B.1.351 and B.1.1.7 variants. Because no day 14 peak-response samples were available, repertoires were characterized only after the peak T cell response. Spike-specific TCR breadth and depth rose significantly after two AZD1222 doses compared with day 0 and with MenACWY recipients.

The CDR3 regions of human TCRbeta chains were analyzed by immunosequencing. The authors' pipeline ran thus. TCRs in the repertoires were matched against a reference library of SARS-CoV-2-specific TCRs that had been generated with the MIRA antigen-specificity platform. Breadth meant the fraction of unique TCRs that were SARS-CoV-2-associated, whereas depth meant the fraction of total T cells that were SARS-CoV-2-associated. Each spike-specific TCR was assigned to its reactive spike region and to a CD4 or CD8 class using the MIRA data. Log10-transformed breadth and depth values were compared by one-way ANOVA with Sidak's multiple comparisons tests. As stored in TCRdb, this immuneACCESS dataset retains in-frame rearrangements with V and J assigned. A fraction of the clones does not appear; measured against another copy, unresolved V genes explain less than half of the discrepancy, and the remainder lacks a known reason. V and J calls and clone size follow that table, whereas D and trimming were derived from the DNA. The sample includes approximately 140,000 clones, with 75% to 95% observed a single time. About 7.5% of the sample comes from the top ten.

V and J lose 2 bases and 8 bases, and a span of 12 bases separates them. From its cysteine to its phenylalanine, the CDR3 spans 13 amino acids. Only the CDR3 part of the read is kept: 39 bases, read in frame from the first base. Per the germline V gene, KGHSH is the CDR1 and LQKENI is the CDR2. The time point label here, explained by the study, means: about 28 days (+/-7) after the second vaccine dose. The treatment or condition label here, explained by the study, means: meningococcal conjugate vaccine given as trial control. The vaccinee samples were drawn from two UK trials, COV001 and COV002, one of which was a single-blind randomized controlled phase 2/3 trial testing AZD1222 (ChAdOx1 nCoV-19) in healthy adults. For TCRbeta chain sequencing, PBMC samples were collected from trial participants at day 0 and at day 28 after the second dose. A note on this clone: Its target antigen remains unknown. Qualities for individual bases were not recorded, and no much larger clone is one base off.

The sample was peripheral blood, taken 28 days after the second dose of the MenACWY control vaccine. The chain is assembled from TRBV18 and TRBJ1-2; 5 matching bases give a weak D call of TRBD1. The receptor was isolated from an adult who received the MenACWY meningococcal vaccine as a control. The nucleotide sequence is TGTGCCAGCTCACCAGTTGGGACGGGAGGCTACACCTTC. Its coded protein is CASSPVGTGGYTF. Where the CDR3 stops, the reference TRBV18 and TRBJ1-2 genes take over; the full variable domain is NAGVMQNPRHLVRRRGQEARLRCSPMKGHSHVYWYRQLPEEGLKFMVYLQKENIIDESGMPKERFSAEFPKEGPSILRIQQVVRGDSAAYFCASSPVGTGGYTFGSGTRLTVV.